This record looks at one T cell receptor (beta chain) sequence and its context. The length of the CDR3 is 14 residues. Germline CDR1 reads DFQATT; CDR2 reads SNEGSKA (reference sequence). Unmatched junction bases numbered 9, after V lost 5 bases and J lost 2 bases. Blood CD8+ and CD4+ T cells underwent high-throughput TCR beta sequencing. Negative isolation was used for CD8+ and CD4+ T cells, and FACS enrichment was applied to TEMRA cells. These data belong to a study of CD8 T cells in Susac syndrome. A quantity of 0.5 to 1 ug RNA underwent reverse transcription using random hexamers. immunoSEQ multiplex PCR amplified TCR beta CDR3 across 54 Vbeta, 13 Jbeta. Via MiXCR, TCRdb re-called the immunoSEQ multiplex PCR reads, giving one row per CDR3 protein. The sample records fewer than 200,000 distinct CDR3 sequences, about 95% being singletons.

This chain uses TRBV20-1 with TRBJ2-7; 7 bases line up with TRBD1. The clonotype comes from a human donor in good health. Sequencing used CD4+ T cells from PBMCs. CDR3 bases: TGCAGTGCTTGTGGGGACAGCCGACCCTACGAGCAGTACTTC. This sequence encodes CSACGDSRPYEQYF.